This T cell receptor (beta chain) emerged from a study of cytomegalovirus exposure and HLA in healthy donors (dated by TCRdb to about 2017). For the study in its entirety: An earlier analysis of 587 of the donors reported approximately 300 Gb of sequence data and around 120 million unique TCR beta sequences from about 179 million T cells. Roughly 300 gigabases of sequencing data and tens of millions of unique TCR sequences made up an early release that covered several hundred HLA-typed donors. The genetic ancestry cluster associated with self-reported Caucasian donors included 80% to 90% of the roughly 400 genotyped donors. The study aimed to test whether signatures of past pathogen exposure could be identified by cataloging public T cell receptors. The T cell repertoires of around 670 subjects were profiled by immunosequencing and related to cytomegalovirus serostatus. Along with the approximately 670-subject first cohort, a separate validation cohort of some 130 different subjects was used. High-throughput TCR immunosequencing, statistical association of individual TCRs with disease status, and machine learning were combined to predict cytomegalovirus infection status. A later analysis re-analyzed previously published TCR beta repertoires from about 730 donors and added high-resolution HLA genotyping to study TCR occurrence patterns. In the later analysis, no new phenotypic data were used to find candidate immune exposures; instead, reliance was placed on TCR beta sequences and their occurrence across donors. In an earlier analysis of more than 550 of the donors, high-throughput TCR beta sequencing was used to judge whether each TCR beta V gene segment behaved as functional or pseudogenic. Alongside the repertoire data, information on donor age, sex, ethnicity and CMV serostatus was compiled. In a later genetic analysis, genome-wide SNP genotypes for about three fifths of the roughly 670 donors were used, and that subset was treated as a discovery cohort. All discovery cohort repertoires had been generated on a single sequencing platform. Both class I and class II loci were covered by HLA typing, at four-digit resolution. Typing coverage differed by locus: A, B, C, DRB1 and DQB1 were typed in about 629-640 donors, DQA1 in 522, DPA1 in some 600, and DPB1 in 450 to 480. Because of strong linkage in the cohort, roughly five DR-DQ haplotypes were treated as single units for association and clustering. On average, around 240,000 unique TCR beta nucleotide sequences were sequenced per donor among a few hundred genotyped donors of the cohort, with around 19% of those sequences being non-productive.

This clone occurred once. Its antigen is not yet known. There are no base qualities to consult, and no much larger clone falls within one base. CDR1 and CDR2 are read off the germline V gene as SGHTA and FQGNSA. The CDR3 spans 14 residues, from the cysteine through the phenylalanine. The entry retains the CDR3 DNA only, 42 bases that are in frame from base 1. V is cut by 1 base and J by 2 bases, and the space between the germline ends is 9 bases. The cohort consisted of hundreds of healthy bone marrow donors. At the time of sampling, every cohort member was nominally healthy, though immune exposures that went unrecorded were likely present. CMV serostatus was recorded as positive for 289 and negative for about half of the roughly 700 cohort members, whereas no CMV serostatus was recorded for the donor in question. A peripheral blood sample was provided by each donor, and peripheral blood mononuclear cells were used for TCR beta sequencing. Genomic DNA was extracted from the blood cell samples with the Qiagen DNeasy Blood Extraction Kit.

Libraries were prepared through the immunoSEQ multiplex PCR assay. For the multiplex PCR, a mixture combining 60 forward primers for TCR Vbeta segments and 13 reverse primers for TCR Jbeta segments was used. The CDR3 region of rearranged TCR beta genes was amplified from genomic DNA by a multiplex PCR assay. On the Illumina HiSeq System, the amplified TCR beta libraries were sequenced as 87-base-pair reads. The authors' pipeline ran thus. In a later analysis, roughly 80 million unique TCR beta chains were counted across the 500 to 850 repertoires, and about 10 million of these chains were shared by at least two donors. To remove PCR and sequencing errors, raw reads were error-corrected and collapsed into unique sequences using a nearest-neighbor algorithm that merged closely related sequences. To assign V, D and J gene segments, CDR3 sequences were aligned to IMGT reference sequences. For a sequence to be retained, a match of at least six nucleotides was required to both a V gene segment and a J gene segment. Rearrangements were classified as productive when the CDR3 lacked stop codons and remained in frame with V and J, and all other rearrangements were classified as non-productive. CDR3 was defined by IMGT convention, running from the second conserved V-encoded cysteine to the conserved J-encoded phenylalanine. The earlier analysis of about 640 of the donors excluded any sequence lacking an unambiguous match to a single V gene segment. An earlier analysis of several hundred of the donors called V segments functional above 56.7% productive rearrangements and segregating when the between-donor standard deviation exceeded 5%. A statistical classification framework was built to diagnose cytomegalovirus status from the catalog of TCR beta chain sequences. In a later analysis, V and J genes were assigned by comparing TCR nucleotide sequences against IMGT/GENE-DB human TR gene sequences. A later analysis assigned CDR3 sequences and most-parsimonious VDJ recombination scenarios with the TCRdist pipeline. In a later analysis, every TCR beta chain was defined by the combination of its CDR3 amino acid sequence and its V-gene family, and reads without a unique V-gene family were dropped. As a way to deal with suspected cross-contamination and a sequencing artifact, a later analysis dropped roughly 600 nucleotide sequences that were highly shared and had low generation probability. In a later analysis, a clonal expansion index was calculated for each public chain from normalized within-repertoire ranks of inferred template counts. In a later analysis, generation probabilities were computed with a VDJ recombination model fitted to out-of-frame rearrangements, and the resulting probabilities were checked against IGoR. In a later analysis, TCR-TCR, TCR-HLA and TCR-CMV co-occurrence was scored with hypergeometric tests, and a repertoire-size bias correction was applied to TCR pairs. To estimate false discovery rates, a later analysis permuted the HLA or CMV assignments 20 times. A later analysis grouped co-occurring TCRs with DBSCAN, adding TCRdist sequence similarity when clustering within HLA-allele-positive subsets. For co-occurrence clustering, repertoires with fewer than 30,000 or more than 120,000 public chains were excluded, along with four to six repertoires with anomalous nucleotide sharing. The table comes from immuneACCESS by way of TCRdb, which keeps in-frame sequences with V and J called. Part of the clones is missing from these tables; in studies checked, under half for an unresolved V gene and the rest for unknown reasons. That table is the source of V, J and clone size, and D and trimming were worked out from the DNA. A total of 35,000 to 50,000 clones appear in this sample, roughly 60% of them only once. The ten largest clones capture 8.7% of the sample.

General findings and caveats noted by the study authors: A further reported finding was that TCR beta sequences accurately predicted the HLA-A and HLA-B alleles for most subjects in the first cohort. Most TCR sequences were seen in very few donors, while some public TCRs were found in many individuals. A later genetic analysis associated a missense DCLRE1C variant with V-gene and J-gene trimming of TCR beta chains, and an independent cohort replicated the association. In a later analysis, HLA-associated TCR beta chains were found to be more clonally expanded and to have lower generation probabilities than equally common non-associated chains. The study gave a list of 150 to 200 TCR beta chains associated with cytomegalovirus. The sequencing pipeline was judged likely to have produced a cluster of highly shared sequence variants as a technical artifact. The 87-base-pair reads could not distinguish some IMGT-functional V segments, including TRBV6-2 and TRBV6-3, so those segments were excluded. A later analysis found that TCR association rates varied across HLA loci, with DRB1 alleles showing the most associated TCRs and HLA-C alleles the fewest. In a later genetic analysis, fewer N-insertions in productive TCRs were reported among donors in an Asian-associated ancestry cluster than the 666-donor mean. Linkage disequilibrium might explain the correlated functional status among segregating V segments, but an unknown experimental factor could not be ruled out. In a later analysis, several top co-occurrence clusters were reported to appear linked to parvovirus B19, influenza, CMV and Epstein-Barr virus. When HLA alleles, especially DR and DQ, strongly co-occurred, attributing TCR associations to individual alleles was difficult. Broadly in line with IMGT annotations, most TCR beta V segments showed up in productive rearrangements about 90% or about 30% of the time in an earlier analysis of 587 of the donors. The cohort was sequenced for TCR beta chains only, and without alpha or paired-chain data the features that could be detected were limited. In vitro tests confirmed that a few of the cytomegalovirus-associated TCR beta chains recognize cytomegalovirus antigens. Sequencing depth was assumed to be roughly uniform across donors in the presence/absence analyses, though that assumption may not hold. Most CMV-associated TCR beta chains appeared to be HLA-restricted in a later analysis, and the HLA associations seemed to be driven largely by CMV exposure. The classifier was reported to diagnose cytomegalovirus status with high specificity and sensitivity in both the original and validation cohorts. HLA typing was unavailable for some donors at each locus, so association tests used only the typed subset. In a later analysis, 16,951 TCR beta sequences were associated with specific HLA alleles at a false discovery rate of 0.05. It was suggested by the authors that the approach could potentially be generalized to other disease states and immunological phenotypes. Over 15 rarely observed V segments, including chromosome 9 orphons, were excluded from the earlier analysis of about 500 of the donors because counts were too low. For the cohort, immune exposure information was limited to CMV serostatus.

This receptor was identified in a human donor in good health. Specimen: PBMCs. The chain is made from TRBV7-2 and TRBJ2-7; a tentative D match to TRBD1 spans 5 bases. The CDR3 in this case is CASSLDVGPYEQYF. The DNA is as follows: TGTGCCAGCAGCTTAGATGTGGGGCCCTACGAGCAGTACTTC. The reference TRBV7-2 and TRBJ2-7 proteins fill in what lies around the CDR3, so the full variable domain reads GAGVSQSPSNKVTEKGKDVELRCDPISGHTALYWYRQSLGQGLEFLIYFQGNSAPDKSGLPSDRFSAERTGGSVSTLTIQRTQQEDSAVYLCASSLDVGPYEQYFGPGTRLTVT.